This TCR beta chain came from a study of PD-1 blockade in mismatch repair-deficient tumors (dated by TCRdb to the late 2010s). Context from the whole study: Between September 2013 and late 2016, the trial enrolled 86 consecutive patients with 11 to 12 types of mismatch repair-deficient cancer, all of whom had received prior treatment and were progressing. Tumor-associated T cell clones were tracked in the peripheral blood of patients responding to PD-1 blockade by deep sequencing of TCR CDR3 regions.

CDR3 length: 13 amino acids, cysteine to phenylalanine. The sequence is cut down to CDR3 DNA, 39 bases in frame from base 1. V is pared back by 2 bases and J by 4 bases, with 6 bases lying between the germline termini. Based on the germline V gene (reference sequence), the CDR1 and CDR2 sequences are MNHEY and SMNVEV. In regard to this clone: Its antigen specificity is not known. Within one base of it there is no much larger clone, and no base qualities were kept.

Libraries were made using the immunoSEQ multiplex PCR assay. From the authors' description of their analysis: A clone was classified as neoantigen-specific if the clone expanded significantly in response to the relevant peptide and did not expand significantly in response to any other peptide tested. This immuneACCESS table, as held by TCRdb, lists in-frame sequences with V and J called but not all clones. Of the missing ones, under half trace to an unresolved V gene in checked studies; the others have no known cause. The V and J calls and clone size come from that table; D and trimming were worked out from the DNA. The sample includes 8,500 to 10,000 clones, with around 88% observed a single time. 20% to 25% of the sample rests with the top ten. Points the paper makes about the study in general: Three of seven peptides elicited clonal expansion, yielding around 140 unique blood TCRs, about 7 also found in tumor; all positive peptides derived from frameshift mutations. After pembrolizumab, tumor-resident clones, which were often undetectable in blood before treatment, expanded rapidly and then contracted, generally ahead of radiologic responses.

The meaning of the sample's time point label: roughly 10-day in vitro stimulation with candidate neoantigen peptide 2. Mismatch repair deficiency was established in every enrolled patient by polymerase chain reaction or immunohistochemistry. TCR sequencing was performed for a few patients who responded to pembrolizumab therapy. About 7 ELISpot-reactive candidate neoantigen peptides were each used in a roughly 10-day in vitro stimulation before TCR sequencing. A control culture with no peptide was handled in the same way and served as the baseline for calculating clone fold changes. The phase II trial prospectively tested pembrolizumab PD-1 blockade in advanced mismatch repair-deficient cancers regardless of tissue of origin.

This chain joins TRBV27 to TRBJ2-1; too little of a D gene remains to name it. Sequencing was performed on cells cultured in vitro, taken from a patient treated with pembrolizumab. The receptor's source is an adult with mismatch repair-deficient cancer. The nucleotides are TGTGCCAGCAGTTTAACGAAATACAATGAGCAGTTCTTC. It translates to CASSLTKYNEQFF.